Following are 18 T cell receptor beta chains from one sample sequenced in a study of blood T cell repertoires in COVID-19. TCRdb keeps only in-frame clones here, not all; method: immunoSEQ multiplex PCR. The table lists about 170,000 clones, more than 75% of them singletons, with approximately 2% in the top ten. Material for sequencing was peripheral blood. Source of these receptors: a man in his fifties who had recovered from COVID-19.

The chain combines TRBV9 with TRBJ2-3, with 14 bases fitting TRBD2. Germline CDR1 is SGDLS and CDR2 is YYNGEE. The CDR3 length is 17 residues. The V and J ends lost 2 bases and 6 bases, in that order; junction bases with no gene match: 8. CDR3 in DNA: TGTGCCAGCAGCGTGACTAGCGGGAGGGCCCTCGGGGATACGCAGTATTTT. This sequence encodes CASSVTSGRALGDTQYF. The variable domain in full, with the rest retrieved from reference TRBV9 and TRBJ2-3, is DSGVTQTPKHLITATGQRVTLRCSPRSGDLSVYWYQQSLDQGLQFLIQYYNGEERAKGNILERFSAQQFPDLHSELNLSSLELGDSALYFCASSVTSGRALGDTQYFGPGTRLTVL.

This chain links TRBV11-2 with TRBJ2-7; 7 nucleotides match TRBD1. Germline V gives CDR1 SGHAT, CDR2 FQNNGV. Trimming took 1 base from V and 10 from J; bases not matched to a gene: 13. This CDR3 has 15 amino acids. The CDR3 DNA reads TGTGCCAGCAGCTTAGTACCAGGGGGAGTCTTGGAACAGTACTTC. It specifies CASSLVPGGVLEQYF.

V usage is TRBV7-9 and J usage is TRBJ2-1; tentatively, D is TRBD2 (6 bases). Germline assignment: CDR1 SEHNR and CDR2 FQNEAQ (reference sequence). V lost 2 bases to trimming and J lost 7 bases, with 18 bases between them. The CDR3 contains 16 residues. The CDR3 here is CASSLSGGTARNEQFF. CDR3 bases: TGTGCCAGCAGCTTAAGCGGCGGGACCGCGAGAAATGAGCAGTTCTTC.

A single count supports this clone. The chain combines TRBV5-4 with TRBJ2-1, with TRBD2 identical over 9 bases. Trimming removed 4 bases from V and 7 bases from J; junction bases left unmatched: 12. The germline V gene encodes CDR1 SGHNT and CDR2 YYREEE (reference sequence). The CDR3 loop spans 16 amino acids. CDR3 in DNA: TGTGCCAGCAGCGGGAGGAGGGGACTAGCTAATAATGAGCAGTTCTTC. It codes for CASSGRRGLANNEQFF.

The chain employs TRBV15 and TRBJ1-1; TRBD1 is a possible D gene (5 bases). The CDR3 consists of 15 residues. Trimming took 3 bases from V and 5 from J, leaving 16 bases between them. Germline values: CDR1 LNHNV, CDR2 YYDKDF (reference sequence). The CDR3 DNA sequence: TGTGCCACCAGCAGTCAAACAGGTTTACTAACTGAAGCTTTCTTT. This codes for CATSSQTGLLTEAFF.

V gene TRBV28 combines with J gene TRBJ2-7; no definite D call. From germline, CDR1 is MDHEN and CDR2 SYDVKM. V shed 7 bases and J shed 2 bases, with 15 bases lying between them. There are 14 residues in the CDR3. DNA for the CDR3: TGTGCCAGCAAGGCGTACAGACGGACCTACGAGCAGTACTTC. Amino acid sequence: CASKAYRRTYEQYF.

The chain carries TRBV18 and TRBJ2-2; possible D gene TRBD1, 7 bases. This CDR3 is 16 amino acids long. Germline V gene sequence: CDR1 KGHSH, CDR2 LQKENI. Trimming took 1 base from V and 3 from J, leaving 12 bases between them. CDR3 nucleotides: TGTGCCAGCTCACCACGCCAGGGGGAGGACACCGGGGAGCTGTTTTTT. Translating it yields CASSPRQGEDTGELFF.

The chain employs TRBV6-2 or TRBV6-3 and TRBJ2-1; unclear D gene. The CDR3 length is 12 residues. Germline V gene lookup returns CDR1 MNHEY and CDR2 SVGEGT. V was pared by 4 bases and J by 9 bases, with 10 bases between. The CDR3 spells CASSLLRFEQFF. The CDR3 DNA follows: TGTGCCAGCAGTTTATTACGGTTTGAGCAGTTCTTC.

The chain links TRBV12-3 or TRBV12-4 to TRBJ2-1; perhaps TRBD1 as D (5 bases). The CDR3 is 12 amino acids. Trimming stripped 4 bases from V and 11 bases from J, with 12 bases between. CDR3 DNA sequence: TGTGCCAGCAGTTCAGACAGAACGCAGCAGTTCTTC. Its translation: CASSSDRTQQFF.

A few counts support this clone. The rearrangement uses TRBV29-1 and TRBJ2-4; TRBD2 aligns across 7 bases. CDR1 and CDR2 from the germline V gene are SQVTM and ANQGSEA. The CDR3 has 14 residues. With V trimmed by 5 bases and J by 5 bases, 9 bases remained unmatched. The CDR3 nucleotides read TGCAGCGTTTTGGGAGGGGAGTGGGAAAACATTCAGTACTTC. Translating it yields CSVLGGEWENIQYF.

Only a few counts were recorded for this clone. This chain connects TRBV5-5 to TRBJ2-7; TRBD2 agrees at 14 bases. CDR1 and CDR2 (germline): SGHKS, YYEKEE (reference sequence). V lost 4 bases, J lost 0 bases, and 6 bases stayed unmatched. CDR3 length equals 17 residues. The CDR3 DNA is TGTGCCAGCAGCCCCCTCGGACTAGCGGGGGGCTCCTACGAGCAGTACTTC. Residues: CASSPLGLAGGSYEQYF.

The chain links TRBV3-1 (or the pseudogene TRBV3-2) to TRBJ2-1; TRBD2 agrees at 7 bases. This CDR3 contains 15 residues. Germline-derived CDR1 and CDR2 are LGHDT and YNNKEL (reference sequence). V was clipped by 4 bases and J by 4 bases; unmatched bases: 7. The CDR3 DNA is TGTGCCAGCAGCCCGGGGAGGGTGACTTACAATGAGCAGTTCTTC. Residues: CASSPGRVTYNEQFF.

The chain recombines TRBV5-4 with TRBJ2-6; D is undetermined. V was cut by 2 bases and J by 1 base, with 10 bases left in between. This CDR3 comprises 16 residues. Germline CDR1 is SGHNT and CDR2 is YYREEE (reference sequence). The CDR3 sequence: CASSFPATSGANVLTF. CDR3 DNA sequence: TGTGCCAGCAGCTTCCCGGCGACTTCTGGGGCCAACGTCCTGACTTTC.

The rearrangement joins TRBV2 to TRBJ2-1, with D maybe TRBD2 (6 bases). CDR3 length: 14 amino acids. The germline CDR1 and CDR2 sequences are SNHLY and FYNNEI. The V end lost 6 bases, the J end lost 7 bases, and 16 bases lay between the germline ends. The CDR3 region has the DNA TGTGCCAGCAGATTCCAGGGAGGATCGAATGAGCAGTTCTTC. As protein: CASRFQGGSNEQFF. The complete variable domain, with remaining parts taken from reference TRBV2 and TRBJ2-1, reads EPEVTQTPSHQVTQMGQEVILRCVPISNHLYFYWYRQILGQKVEFLVSFYNNEISEKSEIFDDQFSVERPDGSNFTLKIRSTKLEDSAMYFCASRFQGGSNEQFFGPGTRLTVL.

The chain is built from TRBV6-5 and TRBJ2-7; D may be TRBD1 (6 bases). Germline V gene sequence: CDR1 MNHEY, CDR2 SVGAGI. This CDR3 contains 11 residues. The V gene lost 6 bases and the J gene lost 9 bases, with 12 bases spanning the gap. The CDR3 sequence: CASRAGARQYF. The CDR3 nucleotides are TGTGCCAGCAGGGCAGGGGCTAGGCAGTACTTC.

The chain recombines TRBV4-3 with TRBJ1-2; 8 bases are a match to TRBD1. Trimming at V came to 4 bases and at J to 0 bases, leaving 10 bases not matched to a gene. Germline V gives CDR1 LGHNA, CDR2 YSLEER. The CDR3 extends over 17 amino acids. This CDR3 is CASSPRQGIGANYGYTF. CDR3 sequence (DNA): TGCGCCAGCAGCCCGCGACAGGGGATAGGGGCTAACTATGGCTACACCTTC.

The V gene is TRBV29-1, the J gene TRBJ2-1, with D hard to call. Germline CDR1 and CDR2: SQVTM and ANQGSEA. This CDR3 comprises 14 residues. The ends were cut back, 0 bases at V and 8 bases at J, with 14 bases in the middle. The CDR3 loop is CSVEDQALTHEQFF. In DNA form, the CDR3 reads TGCAGCGTTGAAGATCAGGCCCTAACACATGAGCAGTTCTTC.

The chain couples TRBV27 to TRBJ2-7; D is perhaps TRBD1 (6 bases). Germline V CDR1 and CDR2: MNHEY, SMNVEV (reference sequence). Trimming took off 3 bases at V and 0 bases at J, with 12 bases between the two ends. The length of the CDR3 is 15 residues. The CDR3 DNA is TGTGCCAGCAGTTTTTGGGGGCCGAGCTCCTACGAGCAGTACTTC. As protein: CASSFWGPSSYEQYF.